The 23 T cell receptor beta chains in this list originate from one sample, sequenced in a study of blood T cells in healthy people across ages. For the second PCR, which ran for about 6 to 11 cycles, a sample-barcoded 5' primer and a J-beta primer mix were used. One entry per CDR3 protein, called by TCRdb with MiXCR from the 5' RACE reads. The sample includes 1.5 million to 2 million distinct CDR3 sequences, 28% seen only once; the top ten take 7.7%. Material for sequencing was blood. All receptors come from a woman aged 25 to 39 in good health.

This chain connects TRBV5-1 to TRBJ2-7; TRBD1 matches at 9 bases. Germline V gene lookup returns CDR1 SGHRS and CDR2 YFSETQ. The CDR3 is 17 amino acids. Trimming removed 4 bases from V and 1 base from J; junction bases left unmatched: 12. CDR3 in DNA: TGCGCCAGCAGCGAAACACCTACGGGACAGGGTTCCTACGAGCAGTACTTC. Translation gives CASSETPTGQGSYEQYF.

The genes are TRBV5-1 and TRBJ2-5, with TRBD1 identical over 10 bases. J was trimmed by 5 bases and V by 0 bases; bases with no gene match: 4. Germline-derived CDR1 and CDR2 are SGHRS and YFSETQ. CDR3 length equals 15 residues. CDR3 protein: CASSLGQGAMETQYF. The CDR3 DNA reads TGCGCCAGCAGCTTGGGACAGGGGGCGATGGAGACCCAGTACTTC.

This clonotype has more than one count but fewer than ten. This chain links TRBV12-3 or TRBV12-4 with TRBJ2-1; the match to TRBD1 covers 12 bases. After removal of 6 bases from V and 10 bases from J, the junction contained 10 bases not matched to a gene. The CDR3 runs to 15 residues. The CDR3 region is CASRAPGQGAWEQFF. CDR3 nucleotides: TGTGCCAGCAGGGCCCCGGGACAGGGGGCATGGGAGCAGTTCTTC.

This clonotype was found once. One end of the junction is discordant with germline, which a read error may explain. The rearrangement uses TRBV24-1 and TRBJ2-5, with 12 bases aligning to TRBD2. Germline CDR1 and CDR2: KGHDR and SFDVKD. This CDR3 is built from 15 residues. In DNA form, the CDR3 reads TGTACCACCACTAGCGGGGGGACCCCAGGGGAGACCCAGTACTTC. Residues: CTTTSGGTPGETQYF.

The rearrangement joins TRBV7-2 to TRBJ2-7, with a possible D match to TRBD1 (6 bases). CDR3 size: 15 residues. The V gene lost 8 bases and the J gene lost 3 bases, with 20 bases spanning the gap. Germline V gives CDR1 SGHTA, CDR2 FQGNSA. The CDR3 bases are TGTGCCAGCGGCAAAAGTCGCGGACAGAACTACGAGCAGTACTTC. It codes for CASGKSRGQNYEQYF.

Worth noting for this clonotype: Possible read error: a much larger clone is one base away. The rearrangement joins TRBV7-2 to TRBJ2-1, with D maybe TRBD2 (6 bases). The CDR3 loop spans 15 amino acids. Germline V gene data show CDR1 as SGHTA and CDR2 as FQGNSA. The V and J ends lost 1 base and 10 bases respectively, with 17 bases between them. In nucleotides, the CDR3 is TGTGCCAGCAGCTTAGTTGCTAGCGAGCCCTACGAGCAGTTCTTC. Its translation is CASSLVASEPYEQFF.

Notes on this clonotype: One end of the junction varies from germline; a read error may be responsible. V gene TRBV12-3 or TRBV12-4 combines with J gene TRBJ2-3; perhaps TRBD2 as D (6 bases). This CDR3 spans 14 amino acids. CDR3 region: CASRLVAETDTQYF. As DNA, the CDR3 is TGTGCCAGCAGGTTAGTAGCGGAGACAGATACGCAGTATTTT.

J is TRBJ2-3 and V is TRBV9; 8 bases fit TRBD2. Germline V CDR1 and CDR2: SGDLS, YYNGEE. V lost 7 bases and J lost 1; bases outside the gene matches: 5. This CDR3 contains 14 residues. CDR3 DNA sequence: TGTGCCAGCGGCGGGGGGCAGGGCACAGATACGCAGTATTTT. Translating it yields CASGGGQGTDTQYF.

This clonotype was picked up a small number of times. This rearrangement joins TRBV5-1 to TRBJ1-6, with D possibly TRBD1 on 6 matching bases. Germline assignment: CDR1 SGHRS and CDR2 YFSETQ. The CDR3 is 16 amino acids. V lost 3 bases, J lost 10 bases, and 20 bases lay in between. The CDR3 nucleotides read TGCGCCAGCAGCTCCAGGGGCGGGGGCGAGGAATCACCCCTCCACTTT. Its protein product is CASSSRGGGEESPLHF.

This clonotype showed up just a few times. V and J are TRBV20-1 and TRBJ1-5; D remains unclear. CDR3 length: 13 amino acids. Germline V lookup: CDR1 DFQATT, CDR2 SNEGSKA (reference sequence). V was pared by 2 bases and J by 5 bases, with 10 bases between. The CDR3 protein is CSARNRLDQPQHF. The CDR3 nucleotides are TGCAGTGCTAGAAATAGGTTAGATCAGCCCCAGCATTTT.

The rearrangement links TRBV2 to TRBJ2-7, with 7 bases fitting TRBD2. CDR1 is SNHLY and CDR2 is FYNNEI in the germline V gene. With V trimmed by 3 bases and J by 4 bases, 9 bases remained unmatched. The length of the CDR3 is 15 residues. CDR3 sequence: CASSDMESGAYEQYF. The CDR3 DNA sequence: TGTGCCAGCAGTGATATGGAGAGCGGGGCTTACGAGCAGTACTTC.

The CDR3 sequence is CASMGASGERGGYNEQFF. CDR3 sequence (DNA): TGTGCCAGCATGGGGGCTAGCGGGGAGCGGGGGGGCTACAATGAGCAGTTCTTC. This chain connects TRBV6-1 to TRBJ2-1, with 10 bases fitting TRBD2. Germline V CDR1 and CDR2: MNHNS, SASEGT. This CDR3 comprises 18 residues. V trimming: 7 bases; J trimming: 3 bases; junction bases outside the gene matches: 15.

This clonotype occurred many times. The chain links TRBV7-9 to TRBJ2-6; D may be TRBD2 (5 bases). This CDR3 has 17 amino acids. The V end was cut by 1 base, the J end by 1 base, with 11 bases between. Germline assignment: CDR1 SEHNR and CDR2 FQNEAQ (reference sequence). The CDR3 sequence is CASSLGTGISGANVLTF. CDR3 coding DNA: TGTGCCAGCAGCTTAGGGACGGGGATTTCTGGGGCCAACGTCCTGACTTTC.

This clonotype was found many times. V is TRBV15 and J is TRBJ2-7, with D perhaps TRBD2 (5 bases). Germline CDR1 and CDR2: LNHNV and YYDKDF (reference sequence). There are 13 residues in the CDR3. With 6 bases removed from V and 3 bases from J, the gap between germline ends came to 12 bases. This chain's CDR3 is CATRGGSDYEQYF. DNA of the CDR3: TGTGCCACCAGAGGAGGTTCCGACTACGAGCAGTACTTC.

Regarding this clonotype: A much larger clone differs from this one at a single base, so this may be a read error. The chain carries TRBV20-1 and TRBJ2-7, with TRBD2 identical over 7 bases. The CDR3 consists of 13 residues. Germline-derived CDR1 and CDR2 are DFQATT and SNEGSKA (reference sequence). The CDR3: CSARASGLYGQYF. Written as DNA, the CDR3 is TGCAGTGCTAGGGCTAGCGGATTGTACGGGCAGTACTTC.

The rearrangement joins TRBV5-1 to TRBJ1-2; possibly TRBD1 for D (5 bases). This CDR3 comprises 14 residues. Looked up from germline, CDR1 is SGHRS and CDR2 is YFSETQ. V shed 3 bases and J shed 3 bases, with 12 bases lying between them. The CDR3 sequence: CASSYSQGDYGYTF. The DNA for the CDR3 is TGCGCCAGCAGCTATTCACAAGGGGACTATGGCTACACCTTC.

Worth noting for this clonotype: No conserved phenylalanine or tryptophan ends this CDR3, so it is likely a read error. This chain's CDR3 is CASSYGLAGGLQETQYV. CDR3 sequence (DNA): TGTGCCAGCAGTTACGGACTAGCGGGAGGCCTCCAAGAGACCCAGTACGTC. The chain has TRBV7-8 and TRBJ2-5; 14 nucleotides align to TRBD2. Trimming at V came to 6 bases and at J to 1 base, leaving 7 bases not matched to a gene. The length of the CDR3 is 17 residues. Germline loops: CDR1 SGHVS, CDR2 FQNEAQ.

This clonotype was counted ten times or more. V usage is TRBV7-2 and J usage is TRBJ2-3, with D perhaps matching TRBD2 (5 bases). The V gene's germline CDR1 is SGHTA and CDR2 FQGNSA. CDR3 length: 13 amino acids. V was pared by 2 bases and J by 4 bases, with 7 bases between. The DNA of the CDR3 is TGTGCCAGCAGCTTACTAGCCCCAGATACGCAGTATTTT. As protein: CASSLLAPDTQYF.

This clonotype was seen a few times. The chain joins TRBV11-2 to TRBJ2-1; D is perhaps TRBD1 (6 bases). The CDR3 length is 14 residues. CDR1 and CDR2 (germline): SGHAT, FQNNGV. The V end was cut by 5 bases, the J end by 3 bases, with 11 bases between. Here the CDR3 reads CASSDDRNYNEQFF. The CDR3 region has the DNA TGTGCCAGCAGCGATGACAGGAACTACAATGAGCAGTTCTTC.

This chain connects TRBV20-1 to TRBJ2-1; 8 bases line up with TRBD2. J gave up 9 bases and V 1 base, and 11 bases lay outside the gene matches. The germline gives CDR1 DFQATT, CDR2 SNEGSKA (reference sequence). CDR3 size: 15 residues. CDR3 DNA: TGCAGTGCTAGAGCCACCGGGACTAGTTACGGTGAGCAGTTCTTC. Protein sequence: CSARATGTSYGEQFF.

The sample holds a few counts of this clonotype. The V and J genes are TRBV29-1 and TRBJ2-6, with D unresolved. In germline, CDR1 is SQVTM, CDR2 ANQGSEA. This CDR3 contains 13 residues. The germline V and J ends were trimmed by 5 bases and 1 base, with 6 bases remaining between them. The CDR3 DNA reads as TGCAGCGTTTCTCCTTCTGGGGCCAACGTCCTGACTTTC. It is translated as CSVSPSGANVLTF.

V is TRBV2 and J is TRBJ2-1, with no clear D. The CDR3 totals 14 residues. The germline gives CDR1 SNHLY, CDR2 FYNNEI. Trimming removed 6 bases from V and 0 bases from J, with 9 bases in between. The CDR3 DNA is TGTGCCAGCAGCCGCTCAGCCTCCTACAATGAGCAGTTCTTC. Translating it yields CASSRSASYNEQFF.

The chain is built from TRBV5-1 and TRBJ2-3; TRBD2 agrees at 10 bases. Trimming removed 4 bases from V and 1 base from J; junction bases left unmatched: 9. Looked up from germline, CDR1 is SGHRS and CDR2 is YFSETQ. The CDR3 has 17 residues. Here the CDR3 reads CASSPRTSGVGTDTQYF. The CDR3 DNA reads TGCGCCAGCAGCCCCCGGACTAGCGGTGTAGGCACAGATACGCAGTATTTT.